What follows are 8 T cell receptor beta chains derived from one specimen sequenced in a study of tumor-infiltrating lymphocytes in primary liver carcinoma (dated by TCRdb to 2016 to 2017). The sample was run on an Illumina HiSeq 2500. A constant-region primer and ProtoScript II reverse transcriptase were used to reverse-transcribe TCRbeta-specific cDNA from approximately 550 ng total RNA. Construction of the TCRbeta libraries relied on three nested rounds of multiplex PCR, following a slightly modified ARM-PCR procedure. Each of the first two PCR rounds ran for about 10 cycles using multiplex TRBV1-TRBV30 forward primers together with a Cbeta reverse primer. TCRdb reanalyzed the raw reads on its own, using fastp at Q25 for trimming and MiXCR for clone calling, and kept in-frame beta chains. Entries are consolidated by CDR3 protein sequence, retaining the most common genes and DNA. The table for this sample lists 190,000 or so distinct CDR3 sequences; 65% of them were counted only once. The top ten constitute 6% to 8.5% of the sample.

TRIzol reagent was used to extract blood RNA from unsorted whole blood, while the DNeasy Blood & Tissue kit provided the germline DNA. What was sequenced was peripheral blood. The receptors originated from a woman aged 55-75 years with primary liver carcinoma and hepatitis B virus infection.

Points on this clonotype: Relative to the germline gene, one junction end is altered; a read error may explain this. This chain links TRBV11-2 with TRBJ2-2, with D possibly TRBD2 on 6 matching bases. Germline V gene sequence: CDR1 SGHAT, CDR2 FQNNGV. This CDR3 comprises 13 residues. The chain's CDR3 is CASNLRRGGELFF. CDR3 DNA: TGTGCCAGCAACTTAAGAAGGGGCGGGGAGTTGTTTTTT.

Only a few counts were recorded for this clonotype. The chain joins TRBV28 to TRBJ1-2, with TRBD1 as a possible D gene (5 bases). This CDR3 is 14 amino acids long. V was cut by 2 bases and J by 3 bases, with 10 bases left in between. The V gene's germline CDR1 is MDHEN and CDR2 SYDVKM. The CDR3 nucleotides are TGTGCCAGCAGTTTAGAGGGACCCTACTATGGCTACACCTTC. This encodes CASSLEGPYYGYTF.

Note on this clonotype: A much larger clone sits a single nucleotide away, making a read error possible. The chain employs TRBV12-3 or TRBV12-4 and TRBJ1-1; D is perhaps TRBD1 (5 bases). Trimming pared 5 bases from V and 4 bases from J, leaving 11 bases between. The CDR3 extends over 13 amino acids. The CDR3 nucleotides read TGTGCCAGCAGTAATGGGGGGATCACTGAAGCTTTCTTT. It is translated as CASSNGGITEAFF.

The chain joins TRBV20-1 to TRBJ2-7, with D unresolved. The CDR3 sequence is 13 residues long. Trimming pared 3 bases from V and 0 bases from J, leaving 9 bases between. The germline V gene has CDR1 DFQATT and CDR2 SNEGSKA (reference sequence). DNA of the CDR3: TGCAGTGCTAGTGTCGAAAGCTCCTACGAGCAGTACTTC. This codes for CSASVESSYEQYF.

To note about this clonotype: It may be a read error: a sequence one base away is much more abundant. The chain has TRBV10-3 and TRBJ2-2; 10 bases are shared with TRBD1. After removal of 6 bases from V and 3 bases from J, the junction contained 10 bases not matched to a gene. The CDR3 is 17 residues long. CDR1 and CDR2 from the germline V gene are ENHRY and SYGVKD. In DNA form, the CDR3 reads TGTGCCATCAGAGCTCGAGGGACAGGGGAACACACCGGGGAGCTGTTTTTT. Protein product: CAIRARGTGEHTGELFF.

On this clonotype: One end of the junction varies from germline; a read error may be responsible. The chain is built from TRBV11-2 and TRBJ2-7; weak D call: TRBD2 (5 bases). Germline loops: CDR1 SGHAT, CDR2 FQNNGV. The CDR3 contains 15 residues. As DNA, the CDR3 is TGTGCCAGTAGCTACCTCCTGGCTAGCTCCTACAAGCAGTACTTC. This codes for CASSYLLASSYKQYF.

Comment on this clonotype: At one of its ends the junction is not consistent with the germline gene, which may arise from a read error. V usage is TRBV6-5 and J usage is TRBJ2-1; 7 bases are shared with TRBD1. CDR1 and CDR2 (germline): MNHEY, SVGAGI. The CDR3 runs 14 residues. CDR3 amino acids: CASSRTGIPNGQFF. Here the CDR3 DNA reads TGTGCCAGCAGTAGGACAGGTATCCCCAATGGGCAGTTCTTC.

The chain links TRBV5-1 to TRBJ2-5; D assignment may be TRBD1 or TRBD2 (5 bases each). Germline values: CDR1 SGHRS, CDR2 YFSETQ. CDR3 length: 15 amino acids. V lost 4 bases and J lost 1, with 14 bases in between. The CDR3 sequence is CASSAPRGSQETQYF. For the CDR3, the DNA is TGCGCCAGCAGCGCCCCCCGGGGCAGCCAAGAGACCCAGTACTTC. Variable domain in full (rest from reference TRBV5-1 and TRBJ2-5): KAGVTQTPRYLIKTRGQQVTLSCSPISGHRSVSWYQQTPGQGLQFLFEYFSETQRNKGNFPGRFSGRQFSNSRSEMNVSTLELGDSALYLCASSAPRGSQETQYFGPGTRLLVL.